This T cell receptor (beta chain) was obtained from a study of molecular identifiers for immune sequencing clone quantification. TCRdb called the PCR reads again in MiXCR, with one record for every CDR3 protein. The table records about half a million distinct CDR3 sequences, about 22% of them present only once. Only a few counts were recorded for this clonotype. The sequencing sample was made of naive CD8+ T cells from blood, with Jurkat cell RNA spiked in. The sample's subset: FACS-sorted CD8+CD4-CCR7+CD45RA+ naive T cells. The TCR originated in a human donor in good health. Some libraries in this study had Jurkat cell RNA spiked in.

The CDR3 protein is CASTRTGRGDTQYF. The CDR3 coding sequence is TGTGCCAGCACCCGGACAGGGCGAGGAGATACGCAGTATTTT. This rearrangement joins TRBV2 to TRBJ2-3, with TRBD1 identical over 8 bases. J lost 5 bases, V lost 7 bases, and 8 bases had no gene match. The CDR3 length is 14 residues. Germline V gene sequence: CDR1 SNHLY, CDR2 FYNNEI.